These 20 T cell receptor beta chains came from one sample sequenced in a study of tumor-infiltrating T cells and Merkel cell polyomavirus. Study-level information: The T cells studied were CD8+ and recognized the Merkel cell polyomavirus KLL epitope.

Every patient's tumor was robustly positive for Merkel cell polyomavirus Large T antigen on immunohistochemistry. The method was immunoSEQ multiplex PCR; TCRdb's version includes in-frame clones alone and lacks a portion of them. The data contain 20,000 to 25,000 clones, 87% of them singletons. Sequencing used lymph node tissue. These receptors all come from a middle-aged man with Merkel cell carcinoma.

The CDR3 coding sequence is TGCGCCAGCAGGCCTACGTGGGGAGCTGAGCAGTTCTTC. Amino acid sequence: CASRPTWGAEQFF. V is TRBV4-1 and J is TRBJ2-1; perhaps TRBD2 as D (5 bases). Germline assignment: CDR1 MGHRA and CDR2 YSYEKL. This CDR3 has 13 residues. V was pared by 6 bases and J by 9 bases, with 15 bases between.

Only a few counts were recorded for this clone. The chain's CDR3 is CASSLGRNIQYF. The CDR3 coding sequence is TGTGCCAGCAGTTTGGGGCGAAACATTCAGTACTTC. The rearrangement uses TRBV2 and TRBJ2-4; tentative D call: TRBD1 (5 bases). V lost 5 bases and J lost 6, with 8 bases in between. The CDR3 extends over 12 amino acids. Germline V gene lookup returns CDR1 SNHLY and CDR2 FYNNEI.

The chain uses TRBV6-5 and TRBJ2-1, with 10 bases lining up with TRBD1. V gave up 6 bases and J gave up 4 bases; unmatched junction bases: 6. The CDR3 loop spans 15 amino acids. Germline CDR1 and CDR2: MNHEY and SVGAGI. The CDR3 reads CASSLGQGTYNEQFF. The CDR3 DNA sequence: TGTGCCAGCAGCCTGGGACAGGGGACATACAATGAGCAGTTCTTC.

The chain uses TRBV5-6 and TRBJ1-2, with D perhaps TRBD1 (5 bases). The CDR3 covers 17 residues. V lost 2 bases to trimming and J lost 1 base, with 18 bases between them. Germline V gives CDR1 SGHDT, CDR2 YYEEEE. Here the CDR3 DNA reads TGTGCCAGCAGCTTAAGTTGGGAAGGGGTTATTAACTATGGCTACACCTTC. Its protein product is CASSLSWEGVINYGYTF.

The chain combines TRBV19 with TRBJ2-7, with 10 bases matching TRBD1. In germline, CDR1 is LNHDA, CDR2 SQIVND (reference sequence). This CDR3 spans 13 amino acids. Trimming at V came to 7 bases and at J to 4 bases, leaving 4 bases not matched to a gene. This CDR3 is CASKGQGYYEQYF. As DNA, the CDR3 is TGTGCCAGTAAGGGACAGGGGTATTACGAGCAGTACTTC.

The chain links TRBV7-9 to TRBJ2-1, with 12 bases lining up with TRBD2. V was pared by 7 bases and J by 2 bases, with 3 bases of the junction left unmatched. The CDR3 length is 15 residues. Germline V gene sequence: CDR1 SEHNR, CDR2 FQNEAQ (reference sequence). The CDR3 DNA follows: TGTGCCAGCAACCCTAGCGGGAGGGCCTACAATGAGCAGTTCTTC. Encoded protein: CASNPSGRAYNEQFF.

The rearrangement joins TRBV28 to TRBJ1-1; the match to TRBD1 covers 11 bases. Germline V CDR1 and CDR2: MDHEN, SYDVKM. The CDR3 covers 15 residues. Trimming took 5 bases from V and 3 from J; bases not matched to a gene: 5. In DNA, the CDR3 is TGTGCCAGCAGTACACCGGGACAGGGGGACACTGAAGCTTTCTTT. Protein: CASSTPGQGDTEAFF. The full variable domain, completed using reference TRBV28 and TRBJ1-1, is DVKVTQSSRYLVKRTGEKVFLECVQDMDHENMFWYRQDPGLGLRLIYFSYDVKMKEKGDIPEGYSVSREKKERFSLILESASTNQTSMYLCASSTPGQGDTEAFFGQGTRLTVV.

The chain employs TRBV18 and TRBJ2-1; weak D call: TRBD1 (7 bases). The CDR3 is made up of 15 amino acids. Germline V CDR1 and CDR2: KGHSH, LQKENI. The V end lost 3 bases, the J end lost 5 bases, and 14 bases lay between the germline ends. CDR3 loop: CASSPAGQSDNEQFF. CDR3 nucleotide sequence: TGTGCCAGCTCACCGGCGGGACAGAGTGACAATGAGCAGTTCTTC.

This clone has just one count. The chain carries TRBV6-6 and TRBJ1-2; possibly TRBD1 for D (6 bases). Trimming cost V 0 bases and J 4 bases, with 12 bases left between them. The CDR3 sequence is 15 residues long. Germline assignment: CDR1 MNHNY and CDR2 SVGAGI (reference sequence). In DNA, the CDR3 is TGTGCCAGCAGTTACTCGGCAGGGGCGGGCTATGGCTACACCTTC. It codes for CASSYSAGAGYGYTF.

This clone is a singleton in its sample. This chain uses TRBV27 with TRBJ2-2; D unresolved. This CDR3 is built from 11 residues. CDR1 and CDR2 (germline): MNHEY, SMNVEV (reference sequence). Trimming took off 6 bases at V and 7 bases at J, with 6 bases between the two ends. CDR3 in amino acids: CASRSFGELFF. The CDR3 nucleotides are TGTGCCAGCAGATCCTTCGGGGAGCTGTTTTTT.

The V and J genes are TRBV7-9 and TRBJ2-2; TRBD1 matches at 8 bases. With V trimmed by 5 bases and J by 6 bases, 14 bases remained unmatched. Germline CDR1 is SEHNR and CDR2 is FQNEAQ (reference sequence). CDR3 length equals 17 residues. CDR3 in amino acids: CASSVLPRTGRAGELFF. The CDR3 nucleotides are TGTGCCAGCAGCGTACTCCCTCGGACAGGGCGCGCCGGGGAGCTGTTTTTT.

This sequence joins TRBV19 and TRBJ2-1; D might be TRBD2 (6 bases). V was cut by 4 bases and J by 10 bases, with 11 bases left in between. Germline CDR1 reads LNHDA; CDR2 reads SQIVND (reference sequence). This CDR3 is built from 12 residues. The CDR3 loop is CASSRVGGEQFF. The CDR3, as DNA: TGTGCCAGTAGTAGGGTAGGAGGGGAGCAGTTCTTC.

In DNA form, the CDR3 reads TGTGCCAGCAGCCTCACCTGGGGGGGGGCTGGGACTGAAGCTTTCTTT. Protein product: CASSLTWGGAGTEAFF. The rearrangement uses TRBV7-2 and TRBJ1-1, with D possibly being TRBD1 (6 bases). There are 16 residues in the CDR3. Trimming pared 5 bases from V and 5 bases from J, leaving 21 bases between. CDR1 and CDR2 from the germline V gene are SGHTA and FQGNSA.

In this sample, this clone turned up a few times. The chain joins TRBV2 to TRBJ2-1, with D maybe TRBD2 (5 bases). This CDR3 has 14 amino acids. Germline loops: CDR1 SNHLY, CDR2 FYNNEI. V was cut by 1 base and J by 5 bases, with 9 bases left in between. The CDR3 is CASSEVLGNNEQFF. As DNA, the CDR3 is TGTGCCAGCAGTGAAGTTCTCGGGAACAATGAGCAGTTCTTC.

The CDR3 coding sequence is TGTGCCAGCAGCTTAGTAAGCGGGGGGTCGTACAATGAGCAGTTCTTC. It translates to CASSLVSGGSYNEQFF. V and J are TRBV7-8 and TRBJ2-1, with TRBD2 matching over 9 bases. Trimming at V came to 1 base and at J to 4 bases, leaving 5 bases not matched to a gene. Per the germline V gene, CDR1 is SGHVS and CDR2 is FQNEAQ. The CDR3 is 16 amino acids.

The chain's CDR3 is CASSIRTSGLGGELFF. DNA of the CDR3: TGTGCCAGCAGCATTCGGACTAGCGGACTGGGCGGGGAGCTGTTTTTT. This chain connects TRBV7-2 to TRBJ2-2; TRBD2 agrees at 10 bases. The CDR3 has 16 amino acids. With V trimmed by 5 bases and J by 7 bases, 10 bases remained unmatched. The germline gives CDR1 SGHTA, CDR2 FQGNSA.

The chain carries TRBV6-1 and TRBJ1-5; D ambiguous. Germline assignment: CDR1 MNHNS and CDR2 SASEGT. CDR3 size: 10 residues. Trimming stripped 5 bases from V and 7 bases from J, with 3 bases between. CDR3 residues: CASSLQPQHF. In DNA form, the CDR3 reads TGTGCCAGCAGTCTCCAGCCCCAGCATTTT.

The V gene is TRBV6-5, the J gene TRBJ2-7, with 7 bases identical to TRBD2. The germline V gene has CDR1 MNHEY and CDR2 SVGAGI. The CDR3 runs to 15 residues. With 5 bases clipped from V and 0 bases from J, the junction kept 7 bases outside the gene matches. Written as DNA, the CDR3 is TGTGCCAGCAGTCCCCGGGGCGGGAGCTCCTACGAGCAGTACTTC. This codes for CASSPRGGSSYEQYF.

This chain connects TRBV6-5 to TRBJ2-1, with TRBD2 matching 9 bases. After removal of 0 bases from V and 8 bases from J, the junction contained 5 bases not matched to a gene. The CDR3 runs 15 residues. CDR1 and CDR2 from the germline V gene are MNHEY and SVGAGI. The CDR3 region has the DNA TGTGCCAGCAGTTACTCGGCGGGGGGGCAGGATGAGCAGTTCTTC. Its translation is CASSYSAGGQDEQFF.

This clone was found once. The rearrangement links TRBV29-1 to TRBJ2-7, with 11 bases fitting TRBD2. Unmatched junction bases numbered 1, after V lost 3 bases and J lost 0 bases. The CDR3 contains 14 residues. Germline CDR1 and CDR2: SQVTM and ANQGSEA. The CDR3 DNA is TGCAGCGTTGAGCTAGCGGGGGGCTCCTACGAGCAGTACTTC. It codes for CSVELAGGSYEQYF.